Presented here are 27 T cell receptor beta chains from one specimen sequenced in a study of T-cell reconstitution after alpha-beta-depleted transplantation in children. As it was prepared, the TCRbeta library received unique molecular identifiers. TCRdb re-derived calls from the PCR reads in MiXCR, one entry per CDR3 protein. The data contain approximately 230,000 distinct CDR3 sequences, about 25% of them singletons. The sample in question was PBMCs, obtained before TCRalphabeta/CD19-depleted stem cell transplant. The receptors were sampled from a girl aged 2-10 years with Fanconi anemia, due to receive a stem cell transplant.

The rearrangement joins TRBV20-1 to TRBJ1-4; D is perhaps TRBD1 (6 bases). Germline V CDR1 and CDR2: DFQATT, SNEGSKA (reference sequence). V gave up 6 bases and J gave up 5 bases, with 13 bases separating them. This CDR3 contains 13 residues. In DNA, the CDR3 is TGCAGTGCCGTGAGGACAGTCAATGAAAAACTGTTTTTT. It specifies CSAVRTVNEKLFF.

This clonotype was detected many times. CDR3 protein: CSARDLRDSHSNQPQHF. CDR3 coding DNA: TGCAGTGCTAGAGATCTTCGGGACAGCCATAGCAATCAGCCCCAGCATTTT. V is TRBV20-1 and J is TRBJ1-5; TRBD1 matches 7 bases. Germline CDR1 is DFQATT and CDR2 is SNEGSKA (reference sequence). The CDR3 runs to 17 residues. V trimming: 0 bases; J trimming: 0 bases; junction bases outside the gene matches: 8.

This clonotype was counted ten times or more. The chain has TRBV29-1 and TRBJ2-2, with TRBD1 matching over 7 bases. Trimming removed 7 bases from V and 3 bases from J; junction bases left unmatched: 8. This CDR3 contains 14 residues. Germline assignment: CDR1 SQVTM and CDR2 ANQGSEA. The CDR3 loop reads CSAVRDRYTGELFF. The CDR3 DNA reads TGCAGCGCCGTGAGGGACAGATACACCGGGGAGCTGTTTTTT.

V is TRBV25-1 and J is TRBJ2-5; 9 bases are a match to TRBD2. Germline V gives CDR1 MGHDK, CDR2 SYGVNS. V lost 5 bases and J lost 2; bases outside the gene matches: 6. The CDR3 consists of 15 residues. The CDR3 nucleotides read TGTGCCAGCAGTTTTAGCGGGAGTAAACAAGAGACCCAGTACTTC. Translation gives CASSFSGSKQETQYF.

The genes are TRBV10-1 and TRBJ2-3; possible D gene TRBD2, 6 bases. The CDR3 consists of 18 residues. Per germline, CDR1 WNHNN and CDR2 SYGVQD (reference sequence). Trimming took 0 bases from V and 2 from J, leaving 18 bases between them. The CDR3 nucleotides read TGCGCCAGCAGTGAGTCTGTACTAGCCGGGGCCTACACAGATACGCAGTATTTT. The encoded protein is CASSESVLAGAYTDTQYF.

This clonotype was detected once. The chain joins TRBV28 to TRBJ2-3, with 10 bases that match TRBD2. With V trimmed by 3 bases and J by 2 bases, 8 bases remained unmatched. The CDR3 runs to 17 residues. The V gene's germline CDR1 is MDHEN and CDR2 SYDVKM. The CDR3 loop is CASSLDPLAGATDTQYF. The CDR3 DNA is TGTGCCAGCAGTTTGGACCCTCTAGCGGGGGCCACAGATACGCAGTATTTT.

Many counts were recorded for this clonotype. CDR3 sequence reads: CSAIAGLYNEQFF. The CDR3 bases are TGCAGTGCTATAGCGGGCCTATACAATGAGCAGTTCTTC. This chain joins TRBV20-1 and TRBJ2-1; TRBD2 aligns across 7 bases. V dropped 4 bases and J dropped 4; count of bases not matched to a gene: 4. Germline V gene data show CDR1 as DFQATT and CDR2 as SNEGSKA (reference sequence). The CDR3 loop spans 13 amino acids.

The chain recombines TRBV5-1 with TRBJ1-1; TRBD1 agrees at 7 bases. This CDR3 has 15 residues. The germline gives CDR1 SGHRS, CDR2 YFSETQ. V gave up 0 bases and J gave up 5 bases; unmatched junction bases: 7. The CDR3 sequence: CASSLEEGAGTEAFF. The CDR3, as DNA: TGCGCCAGCAGCTTGGAGGAGGGGGCCGGTACTGAAGCTTTCTTT.

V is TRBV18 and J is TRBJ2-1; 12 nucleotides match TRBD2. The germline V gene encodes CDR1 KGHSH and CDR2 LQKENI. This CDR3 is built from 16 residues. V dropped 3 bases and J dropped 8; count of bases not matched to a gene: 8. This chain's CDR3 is CASSPLAGGPVYEQFF. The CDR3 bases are TGTGCCAGCTCACCTCTAGCGGGAGGGCCAGTGTATGAGCAGTTCTTC.

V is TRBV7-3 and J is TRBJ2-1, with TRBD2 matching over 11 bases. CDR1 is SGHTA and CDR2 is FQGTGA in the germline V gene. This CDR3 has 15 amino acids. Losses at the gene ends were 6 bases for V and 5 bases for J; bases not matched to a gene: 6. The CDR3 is CASSIAGGPHNEQFF. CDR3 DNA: TGTGCCAGCAGTATAGCGGGAGGGCCCCACAATGAGCAGTTCTTC.

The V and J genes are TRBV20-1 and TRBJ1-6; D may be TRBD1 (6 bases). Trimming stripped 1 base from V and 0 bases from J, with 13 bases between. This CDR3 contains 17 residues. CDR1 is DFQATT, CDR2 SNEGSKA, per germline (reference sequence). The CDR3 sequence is CSARVDRKSSYNSPLHF. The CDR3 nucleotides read TGCAGTGCTAGAGTAGACAGGAAGAGCTCCTATAATTCACCCCTCCACTTT.

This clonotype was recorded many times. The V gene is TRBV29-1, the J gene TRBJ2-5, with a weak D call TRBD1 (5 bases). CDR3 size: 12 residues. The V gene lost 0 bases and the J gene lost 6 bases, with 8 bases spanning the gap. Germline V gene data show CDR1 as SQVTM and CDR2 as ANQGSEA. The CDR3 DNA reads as TGCAGCGTTGAAGACAGGGTACAGACCCAGTACTTC. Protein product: CSVEDRVQTQYF.

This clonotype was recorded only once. The CDR3 DNA reads TGTGCCTTCTGGGTAGCGGGATCAGACCACGAGCAGTACTTC. Translating gives CAFWVAGSDHEQYF. The chain couples TRBV11-2 to TRBJ2-7; 8 nucleotides match TRBD2. The CDR3 is 14 amino acids. CDR1 and CDR2 (germline): SGHAT, FQNNGV. The J segment lost 5 bases and the V segment lost 11 bases, leaving 14 bases of the junction unmatched.

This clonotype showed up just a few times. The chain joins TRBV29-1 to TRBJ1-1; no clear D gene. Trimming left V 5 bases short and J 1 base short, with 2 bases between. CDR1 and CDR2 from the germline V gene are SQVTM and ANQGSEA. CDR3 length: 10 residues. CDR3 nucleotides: TGCAGCGTTAGGAACACTGAAGCTTTCTTT. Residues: CSVRNTEAFF.

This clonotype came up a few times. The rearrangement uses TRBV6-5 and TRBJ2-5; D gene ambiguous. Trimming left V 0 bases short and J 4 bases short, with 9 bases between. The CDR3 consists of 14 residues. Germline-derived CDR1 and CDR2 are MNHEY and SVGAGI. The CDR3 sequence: CASSYSLRSETQYF. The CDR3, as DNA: TGTGCCAGCAGTTACTCGCTCCGGTCAGAGACCCAGTACTTC.

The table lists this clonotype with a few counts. CDR3 amino acids: CSVWNRSTDTQYF. CDR3 DNA: TGCAGCGTTTGGAACAGAAGTACAGATACGCAGTATTTT. V is TRBV29-1 and J is TRBJ2-3; D unclear. Germline CDR1 reads SQVTM; CDR2 reads ANQGSEA. The CDR3 sequence is 13 residues long. V lost 5 bases and J lost 3, with 12 bases in between.

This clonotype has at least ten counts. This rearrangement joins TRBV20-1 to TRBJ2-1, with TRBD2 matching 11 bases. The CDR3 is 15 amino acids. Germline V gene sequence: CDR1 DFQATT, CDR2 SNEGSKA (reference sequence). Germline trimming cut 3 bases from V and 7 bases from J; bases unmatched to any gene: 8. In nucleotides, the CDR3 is TGCAGTGCTAGCCAGACTAGCGGGGAGGGAAATGAGCAGTTCTTC. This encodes CSASQTSGEGNEQFF.

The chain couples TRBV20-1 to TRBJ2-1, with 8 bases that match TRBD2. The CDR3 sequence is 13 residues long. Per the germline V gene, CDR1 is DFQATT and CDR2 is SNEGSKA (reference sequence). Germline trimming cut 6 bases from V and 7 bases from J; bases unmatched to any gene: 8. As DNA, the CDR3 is TGCAGTGCCAGAAGGCCTAGCGGGAATGAGCAGTTCTTC. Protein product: CSARRPSGNEQFF.

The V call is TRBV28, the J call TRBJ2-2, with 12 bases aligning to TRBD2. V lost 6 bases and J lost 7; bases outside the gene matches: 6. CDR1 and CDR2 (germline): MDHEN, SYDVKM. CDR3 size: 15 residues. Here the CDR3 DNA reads TGTGCCAGCAGGATCCTAGCGGGAGGGAGCGGGGAGCTGTTTTTT. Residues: CASRILAGGSGELFF.

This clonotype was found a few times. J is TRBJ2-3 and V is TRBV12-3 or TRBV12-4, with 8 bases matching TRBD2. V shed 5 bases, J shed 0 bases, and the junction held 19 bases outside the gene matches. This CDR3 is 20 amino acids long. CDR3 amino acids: CASSPFLRDVAGRSTDTQYF. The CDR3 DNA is TGTGCCAGCAGTCCCTTCCTCCGGGACGTAGCGGGAAGAAGCACAGATACGCAGTATTTT.

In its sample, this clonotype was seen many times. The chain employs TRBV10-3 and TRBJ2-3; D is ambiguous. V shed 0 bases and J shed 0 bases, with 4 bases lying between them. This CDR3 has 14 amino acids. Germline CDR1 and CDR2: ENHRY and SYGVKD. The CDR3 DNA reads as TGTGCCATCAGTGAGTCGACAAGCACAGATACGCAGTATTTT. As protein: CAISESTSTDTQYF.

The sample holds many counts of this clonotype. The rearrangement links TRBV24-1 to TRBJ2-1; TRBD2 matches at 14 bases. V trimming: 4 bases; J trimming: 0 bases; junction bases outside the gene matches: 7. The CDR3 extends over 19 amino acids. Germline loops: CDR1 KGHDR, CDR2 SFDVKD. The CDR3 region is CATSDIRTSGRSSYNEQFF. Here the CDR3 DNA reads TGTGCCACCAGTGACATAAGGACTAGCGGGAGGAGCTCCTACAATGAGCAGTTCTTC.

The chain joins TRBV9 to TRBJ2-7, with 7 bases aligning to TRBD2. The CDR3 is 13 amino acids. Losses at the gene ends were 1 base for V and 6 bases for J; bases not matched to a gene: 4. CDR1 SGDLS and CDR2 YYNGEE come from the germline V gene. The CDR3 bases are TGTGCCAGCAGCGTACGGACTAGTGGCGAGCAGTACTTC. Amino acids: CASSVRTSGEQYF.

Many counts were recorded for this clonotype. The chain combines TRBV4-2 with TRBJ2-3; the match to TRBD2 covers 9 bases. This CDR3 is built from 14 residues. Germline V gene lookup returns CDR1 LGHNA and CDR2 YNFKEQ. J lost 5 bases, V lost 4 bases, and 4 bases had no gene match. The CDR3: CASSLLAGRDTQYF. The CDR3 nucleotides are TGTGCCAGCAGCCTGCTAGCGGGAAGAGATACGCAGTATTTT.

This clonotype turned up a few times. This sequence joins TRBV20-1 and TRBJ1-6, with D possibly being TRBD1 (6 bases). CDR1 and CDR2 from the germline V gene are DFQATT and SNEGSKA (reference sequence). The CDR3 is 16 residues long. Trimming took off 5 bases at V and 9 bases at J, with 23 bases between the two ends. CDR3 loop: CSASQGALGLISPLHF. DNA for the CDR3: TGCAGTGCTTCACAGGGAGCCCTGGGCTTGATTTCACCCCTCCACTTT.

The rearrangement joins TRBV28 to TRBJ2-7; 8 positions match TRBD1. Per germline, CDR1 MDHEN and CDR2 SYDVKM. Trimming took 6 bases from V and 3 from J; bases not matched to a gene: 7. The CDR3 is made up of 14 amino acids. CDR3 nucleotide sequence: TGTGCCAGCAGGTCCTGGACAGGGAACTACGAGCAGTACTTC. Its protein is CASRSWTGNYEQYF.

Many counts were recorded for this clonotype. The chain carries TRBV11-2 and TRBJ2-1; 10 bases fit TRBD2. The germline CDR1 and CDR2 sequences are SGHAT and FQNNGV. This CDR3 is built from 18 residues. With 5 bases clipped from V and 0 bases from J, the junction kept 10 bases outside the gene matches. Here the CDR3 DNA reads TGTGCCAGCAGCGCACTTCACGGGACTAGCGACTCCTACAATGAGCAGTTCTTC. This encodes CASSALHGTSDSYNEQFF.